The T cell receptor beta chain under discussion was sequenced for a study of T-cell memory formation after mild COVID-19. Overall study findings and caveats: Memory cells collected pre-infection included some clones that later responded, suggesting cross-reactive memory joined.

TCRdb redid the calling of the 5' RACE reads with MiXCR, one entry per CDR3 protein. The sample yields roughly 620,000 distinct CDR3 sequences, roughly 18% seen once. On this clonotype: Its antigen remains unknown.

Germline-derived CDR1 and CDR2 are LGHDT and YNNKEL (reference sequence). Trimming cost V 1 base and J 4 bases, with 11 bases left between them. This CDR3 contains 14 residues. The chain carries TRBV3-1 and TRBJ2-7; maybe TRBD2 (6 bases). The specimen sequenced was PBMCs or a T cell subset sorted from them (not recorded which). The receptor's source is an adult woman who had mild COVID-19 (a few samples of this study predate the infection). Cell type and time point are not known. The CDR3 loop is CASSQVTSRYEQYF. CDR3 bases: TGTGCCAGCAGCCAAGTTACTAGCCGGTACGAGCAGTACTTC.